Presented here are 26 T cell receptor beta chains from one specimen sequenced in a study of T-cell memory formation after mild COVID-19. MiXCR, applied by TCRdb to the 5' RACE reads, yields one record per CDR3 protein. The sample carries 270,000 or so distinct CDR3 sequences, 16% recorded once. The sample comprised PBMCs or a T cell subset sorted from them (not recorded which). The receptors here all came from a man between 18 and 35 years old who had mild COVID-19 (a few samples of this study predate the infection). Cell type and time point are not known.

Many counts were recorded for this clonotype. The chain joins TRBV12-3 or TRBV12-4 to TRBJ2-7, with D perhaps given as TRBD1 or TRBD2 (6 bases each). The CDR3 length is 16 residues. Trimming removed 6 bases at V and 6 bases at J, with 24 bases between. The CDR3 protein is CASRPSLRGAAGEQYF. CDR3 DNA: TGTGCCAGCAGACCCTCTTTAAGGGGGGCTGCCGGCGAGCAGTACTTC.

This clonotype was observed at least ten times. This chain's CDR3 is CASSLTGIHTGELFF. DNA of the CDR3: TGTGCCAGCAGCTTAACTGGGATCCACACCGGGGAGCTGTTTTTT. V usage is TRBV7-2 and J usage is TRBJ2-2; no clear D gene. The V gene's germline CDR1 is SGHTA and CDR2 FQGNSA. The CDR3 totals 15 residues. The V and J ends lost 2 bases and 3 bases respectively, with 10 bases between them.

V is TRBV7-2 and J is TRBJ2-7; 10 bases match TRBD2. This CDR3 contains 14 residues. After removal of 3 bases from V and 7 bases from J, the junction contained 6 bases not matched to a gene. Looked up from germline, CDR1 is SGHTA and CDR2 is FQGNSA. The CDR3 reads CASSFSGGAGEQYV. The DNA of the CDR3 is TGTGCCAGCAGCTTCAGCGGGGGGGCGGGTGAGCAGTACGTC.

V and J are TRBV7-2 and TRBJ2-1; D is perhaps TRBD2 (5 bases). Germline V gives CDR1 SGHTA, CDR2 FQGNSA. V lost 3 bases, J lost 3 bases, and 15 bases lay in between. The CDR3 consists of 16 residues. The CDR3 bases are TGTGCCAGCAGCTTGATGGGGTCCGGGGTCTACAATGAGCAGTTCTTC. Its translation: CASSLMGSGVYNEQFF. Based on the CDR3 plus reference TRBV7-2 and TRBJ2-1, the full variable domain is GAGVSQSPSNKVTEKGKDVELRCDPISGHTALYWYRQSLGQGLEFLIYFQGNSAPDKSGLPSDRFSAERTGGSVSTLTIQRTQQEDSAVYLCASSLMGSGVYNEQFFGPGTRLTVL.

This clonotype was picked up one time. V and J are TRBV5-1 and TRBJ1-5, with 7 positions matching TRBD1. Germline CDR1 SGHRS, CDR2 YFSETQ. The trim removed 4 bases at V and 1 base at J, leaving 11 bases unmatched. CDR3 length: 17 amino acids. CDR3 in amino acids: CASSRDDRESSNQPQHF. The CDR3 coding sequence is TGCGCCAGCAGCCGCGACGACAGGGAATCGAGCAATCAGCCCCAGCATTTT.

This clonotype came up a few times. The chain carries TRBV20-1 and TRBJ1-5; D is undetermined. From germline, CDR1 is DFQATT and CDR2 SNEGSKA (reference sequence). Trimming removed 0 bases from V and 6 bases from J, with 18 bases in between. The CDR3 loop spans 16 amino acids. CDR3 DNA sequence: TGCAGTGCTAGAGATCGGGTTCTGGGGAGCGGTCAGCCCCAGCATTTT. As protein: CSARDRVLGSGQPQHF.

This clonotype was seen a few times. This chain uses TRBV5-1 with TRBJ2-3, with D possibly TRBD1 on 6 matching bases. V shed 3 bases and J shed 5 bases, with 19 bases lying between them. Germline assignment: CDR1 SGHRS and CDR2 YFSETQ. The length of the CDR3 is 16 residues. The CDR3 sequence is CASSSTGIRGGDTQYF. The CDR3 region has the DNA TGCGCCAGCAGCTCAACCGGTATTAGAGGGGGAGATACGCAGTATTTT.

In nucleotides, the CDR3 is TGTGCCAGCAGCCAACCGTACACTGAAGCTTTCTTT. It codes for CASSQPYTEAFF. The chain joins TRBV14 to TRBJ1-1, with D hard to call. V was shortened by 2 bases and J by 3 bases, with 4 bases between the two germline ends. The V gene's germline CDR1 is SGHDN and CDR2 FVKESK. CDR3 length: 12 amino acids.

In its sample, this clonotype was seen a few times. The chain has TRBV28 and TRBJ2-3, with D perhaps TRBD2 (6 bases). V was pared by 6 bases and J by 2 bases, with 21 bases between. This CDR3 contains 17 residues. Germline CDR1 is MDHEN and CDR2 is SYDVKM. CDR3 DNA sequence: TGTGCCAGCAGCCATCCCGGGAGACTGGACCTCACAGATACGCAGTATTTT. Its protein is CASSHPGRLDLTDTQYF.

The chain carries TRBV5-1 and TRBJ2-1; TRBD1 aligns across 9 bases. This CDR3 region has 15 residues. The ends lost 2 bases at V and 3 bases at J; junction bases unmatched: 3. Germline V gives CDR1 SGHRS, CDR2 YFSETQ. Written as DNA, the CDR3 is TGCGCCAGCAGCTTCCGACAGGGGGACTACAATGAGCAGTTCTTC. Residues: CASSFRQGDYNEQFF.

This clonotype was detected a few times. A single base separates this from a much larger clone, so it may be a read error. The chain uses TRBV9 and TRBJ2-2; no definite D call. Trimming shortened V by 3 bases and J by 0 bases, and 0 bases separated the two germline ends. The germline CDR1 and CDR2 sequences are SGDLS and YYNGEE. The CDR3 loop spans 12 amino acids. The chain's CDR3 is CASSANTGELFF. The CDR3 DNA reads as TGTGCCAGCAGCGCGAACACCGGGGAGCTGTTTTTT.

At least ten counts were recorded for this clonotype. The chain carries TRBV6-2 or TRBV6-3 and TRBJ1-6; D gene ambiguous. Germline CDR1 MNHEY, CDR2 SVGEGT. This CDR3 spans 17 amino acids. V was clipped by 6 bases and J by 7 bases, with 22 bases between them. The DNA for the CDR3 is TGTGCCAGCAGACCGTCCGGAGGTGCCGGAATAAATTCACCCCTCCACTTT. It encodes CASRPSGGAGINSPLHF.

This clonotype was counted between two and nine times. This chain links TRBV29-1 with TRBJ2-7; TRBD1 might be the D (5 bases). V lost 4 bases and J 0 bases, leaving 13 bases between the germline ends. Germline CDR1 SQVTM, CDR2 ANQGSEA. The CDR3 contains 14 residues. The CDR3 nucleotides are TGCAGCGTTGTGCTGGGTAGGGGCTCCTACGAGCAGTACGTC. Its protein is CSVVLGRGSYEQYV.

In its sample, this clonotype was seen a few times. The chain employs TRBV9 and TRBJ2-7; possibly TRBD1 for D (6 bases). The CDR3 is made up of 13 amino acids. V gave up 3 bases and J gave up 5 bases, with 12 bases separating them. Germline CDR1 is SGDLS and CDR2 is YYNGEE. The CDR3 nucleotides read TGTGCCAGCAGCGCGAGGGGGACGGACGAGCAGTACTTC. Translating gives CASSARGTDEQYF.

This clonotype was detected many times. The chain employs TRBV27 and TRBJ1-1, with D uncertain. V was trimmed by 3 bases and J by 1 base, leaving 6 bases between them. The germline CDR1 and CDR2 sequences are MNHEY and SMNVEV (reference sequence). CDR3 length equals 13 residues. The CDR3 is CASSFNPNTEAFF. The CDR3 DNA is TGTGCCAGCAGTTTCAACCCGAACACTGAAGCTTTCTTT.

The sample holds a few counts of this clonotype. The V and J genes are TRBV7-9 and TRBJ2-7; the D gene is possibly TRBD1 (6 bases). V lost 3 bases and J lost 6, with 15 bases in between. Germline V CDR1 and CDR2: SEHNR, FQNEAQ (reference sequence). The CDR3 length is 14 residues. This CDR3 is CASSLRRGRGEQYF. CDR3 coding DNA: TGTGCCAGCAGCTTGCGCAGGGGTCGGGGCGAGCAGTACTTC.

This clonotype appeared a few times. CDR3 nucleotides: TGTGCCAGCAGTGACAGGAGAATGGAGGGCGAGACCCAGTACTTC. It codes for CASSDRRMEGETQYF. The chain is built from TRBV12-3 or TRBV12-4 and TRBJ2-5, with D perhaps assigned TRBD1 or TRBD2 (6 bases each). Trimming removed 5 bases at V and 5 bases at J, with 18 bases between. The CDR3 loop spans 15 amino acids.

CDR3 sequence: CASSLVAVNYGYTF. The CDR3 DNA sequence: TGTGCCAGCAGCTTAGTAGCGGTTAACTATGGCTACACCTTC. The genes are TRBV11-2 and TRBJ1-2; no reliable D call. Germline V CDR1 and CDR2: SGHAT, FQNNGV. This CDR3 has 14 residues. The germline V and J ends were trimmed by 1 base and 1 base, with 7 bases remaining between them.

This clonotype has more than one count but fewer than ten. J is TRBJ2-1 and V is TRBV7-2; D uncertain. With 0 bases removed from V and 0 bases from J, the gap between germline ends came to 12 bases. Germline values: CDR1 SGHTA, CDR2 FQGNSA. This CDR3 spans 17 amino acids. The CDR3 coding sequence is TGTGCCAGCAGCTTAGCGGTTGGCGCTAGCTCCTACAATGAGCAGTTCTTC. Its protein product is CASSLAVGASSYNEQFF.

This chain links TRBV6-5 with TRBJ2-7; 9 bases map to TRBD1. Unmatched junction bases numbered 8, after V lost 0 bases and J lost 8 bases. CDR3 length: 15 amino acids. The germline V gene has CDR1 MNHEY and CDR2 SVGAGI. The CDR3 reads CASSYSGQGPYKQYF. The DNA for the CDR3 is TGTGCCAGCAGTTACTCCGGACAGGGGCCTTACAAGCAGTACTTC.

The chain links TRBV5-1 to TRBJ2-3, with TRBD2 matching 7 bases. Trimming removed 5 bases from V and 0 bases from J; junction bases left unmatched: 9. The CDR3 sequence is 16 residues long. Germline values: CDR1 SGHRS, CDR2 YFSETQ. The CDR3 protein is CASRRGIWASTDTQYF. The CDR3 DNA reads TGCGCCAGCAGGCGGGGGATTTGGGCTAGCACAGATACGCAGTATTTT.

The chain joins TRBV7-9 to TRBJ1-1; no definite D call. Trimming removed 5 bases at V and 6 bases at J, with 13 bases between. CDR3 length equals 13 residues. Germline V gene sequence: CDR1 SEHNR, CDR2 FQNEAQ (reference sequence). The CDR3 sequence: CASSPLPGAEAFF. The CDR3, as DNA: TGTGCCAGCAGCCCTCTCCCGGGCGCTGAAGCTTTCTTT.

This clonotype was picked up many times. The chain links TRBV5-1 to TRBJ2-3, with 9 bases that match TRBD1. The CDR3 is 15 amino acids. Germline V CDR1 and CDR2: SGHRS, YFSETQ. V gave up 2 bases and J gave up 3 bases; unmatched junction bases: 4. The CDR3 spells CASSLGQGWTDTQYF. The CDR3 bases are TGCGCCAGCAGCTTAGGACAGGGGTGGACAGATACGCAGTATTTT.

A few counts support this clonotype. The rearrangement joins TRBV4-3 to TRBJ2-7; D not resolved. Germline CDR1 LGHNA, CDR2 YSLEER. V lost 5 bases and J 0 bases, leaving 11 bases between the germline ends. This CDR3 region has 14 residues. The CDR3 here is CASSSRSDSYEQYF. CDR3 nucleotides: TGCGCCAGCAGCTCCCGGTCTGACTCCTACGAGCAGTACTTC.

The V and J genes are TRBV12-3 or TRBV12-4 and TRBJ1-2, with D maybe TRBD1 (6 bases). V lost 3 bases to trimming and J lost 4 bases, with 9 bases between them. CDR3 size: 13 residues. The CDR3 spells CASSFVQGYGYTF. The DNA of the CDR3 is TGTGCCAGCAGTTTCGTACAGGGCTATGGCTACACCTTC.

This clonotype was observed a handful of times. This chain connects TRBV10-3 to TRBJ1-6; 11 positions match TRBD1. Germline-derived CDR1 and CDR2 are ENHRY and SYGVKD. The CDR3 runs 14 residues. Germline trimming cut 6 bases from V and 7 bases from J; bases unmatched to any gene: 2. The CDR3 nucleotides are TGTGCCATCAGGGGGACAGGGGGAAATTCACCCCTCCACTTT. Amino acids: CAIRGTGGNSPLHF.